Described below is a single TCR beta chain sequence and its context. This specimen belongs to a study of cytotoxic CD8 clonotypes in ibrutinib-treated CLL. Only in-frame clones appear in the TCRdb table, and some are missing; sequencing was by immunoSEQ multiplex PCR. The table shows 130,000 or so clones, with approximately 81% occurring only once. CDR3 length: 13 amino acids. Germline values: CDR1 MNHEY, CDR2 SMNVEV (reference sequence). Trimming took off 0 bases at V and 8 bases at J, with 7 bases between the two ends. This clonotype was obtained from a human donor with chronic lymphocytic leukemia. The rearrangement joins TRBV27 to TRBJ2-2, with a weak D call TRBD1 (5 bases). Sample: PBMCs, taken after 12 months of ibrutinib treatment. The CDR3 is CASSLSGAGELFF. CDR3 sequence (DNA): TGTGCCAGCAGTTTATCAGGGGCTGGGGAGCTGTTTTTT.